What follows are 20 T cell receptor beta chains derived from one specimen sequenced in a study of T cells in localized non-small cell lung cancer. Clones were read by immunoSEQ multiplex PCR, and TCRdb kept only the in-frame ones, dropping some. Of tens of thousands of clones in the sample, approximately 87% were seen once. Sequenced here: PBMCs, sampled before any cancer treatment. The receptor source for this set is a man aged 40 to 75 with stage II squamous cell lung carcinoma.

This sequence joins TRBV30 and TRBJ1-4; D is unresolved. The germline gives CDR1 GTSNPN, CDR2 SVGIG (reference sequence). CDR3 length: 13 residues. Trimming cost V 4 bases and J 6 bases, with 12 bases left between them. CDR3 in DNA: TGTGCCTGGAAGCCGGGTGTCGATGAAAAACTGTTTTTT. This codes for CAWKPGVDEKLFF.

The chain has TRBV28 and TRBJ2-3; D remains ambiguous. The V end was cut by 5 bases, the J end by 0 bases, with 12 bases between. Germline CDR1 reads MDHEN; CDR2 reads SYDVKM. The CDR3 length is 15 residues. CDR3 DNA sequence: TGTGCCAGCAGTCGAGGCGATTTTAGCACAGATACGCAGTATTTT. It specifies CASSRGDFSTDTQYF.

The rearrangement joins TRBV6-5 to TRBJ1-5; TRBD1 is a possible D gene (6 bases). V gave up 5 bases and J gave up 3 bases, with 11 bases separating them. The CDR3 is 14 residues long. Germline loops: CDR1 MNHEY, CDR2 SVGAGI. Written as DNA, the CDR3 is TGTGCCAGCAGTCGCGGACAGTCCAATCAGCCCCAGCATTTT. This codes for CASSRGQSNQPQHF.

This clone was observed once. This chain uses TRBV7-9 with TRBJ2-5; no clear D gene. There are 15 residues in the CDR3. V shed 1 base and J shed 5 bases, with 14 bases lying between them. Germline V lookup: CDR1 SEHNR, CDR2 FQNEAQ (reference sequence). The CDR3 region is CASSLGMGLGETQYF. The DNA of the CDR3 is TGTGCCAGCAGCTTAGGGATGGGTCTCGGGGAGACCCAGTACTTC.

V is TRBV7-2 and J is TRBJ2-3, with D possibly being TRBD1 or TRBD2 (5 bases each). This CDR3 spans 14 amino acids. Deletions cut 1 base from V and 6 bases from J, with 11 bases between. The germline V gene has CDR1 SGHTA and CDR2 FQGNSA. CDR3 coding DNA: TGTGCCAGCAGCTTAGTTGGGACCGCCGATACGCAGTATTTT. Protein product: CASSLVGTADTQYF.

This sequence joins TRBV2 and TRBJ2-7; D is ambiguous. V was pared by 6 bases and J by 6 bases, with 15 bases between. CDR1 and CDR2 (germline): SNHLY, FYNNEI. The CDR3 has 13 amino acids. CDR3 protein: CASSVSLPGEQYF. As DNA, the CDR3 is TGTGCCAGCAGCGTATCCCTGCCTGGCGAGCAGTACTTC.

The genes are TRBV2 and TRBJ1-1; D not certain. Per germline, CDR1 SNHLY and CDR2 FYNNEI. V lost 6 bases to trimming and J lost 1 base, with 9 bases between them. The CDR3 contains 13 residues. The CDR3 is CASSKDWNTEAFF. CDR3 bases: TGTGCCAGCAGCAAGGACTGGAACACTGAAGCTTTCTTT.

The gene calls are TRBV7-2 and TRBJ2-3; D is undetermined. V lost 3 bases and J lost 4, with 11 bases in between. The CDR3 is 14 amino acids. The germline gives CDR1 SGHTA, CDR2 FQGNSA. This CDR3 is CASSLLLASDTQYF. In DNA form, the CDR3 reads TGTGCCAGCAGCTTGCTTCTCGCGTCAGATACGCAGTATTTT.

The V gene is TRBV4-1, the J gene TRBJ2-3; no reliable D call. Looked up from germline, CDR1 is MGHRA and CDR2 is YSYEKL. Trimming left V 0 bases short and J 3 bases short, with 1 base between. CDR3 length: 12 amino acids. In DNA form, the CDR3 reads TGCGCCAGCAGCCAAGAGACAGATACGCAGTATTTT. Protein product: CASSQETDTQYF.

The chain recombines TRBV7-9 with TRBJ2-5, with D hard to call. V was clipped by 3 bases and J by 7 bases, with 6 bases between them. The CDR3 is 11 amino acids. CDR1 SEHNR and CDR2 FQNEAQ come from the germline V gene (reference sequence). The DNA of the CDR3 is TGTGCCAGCAGCTTGGAAGGGACCCAGTACTTC. It is translated as CASSLEGTQYF.

A word on this clone: One end of the junction is discordant with germline, which a read error may explain. The rearrangement joins TRBV7-7 to TRBJ2-3, with D tentatively TRBD1 or TRBD2 (5 bases each). CDR1 is SSHAT, CDR2 FNYEAQ, per germline (reference sequence). The CDR3 has 14 amino acids. In DNA form, the CDR3 reads TGTGCTAGCAGCCCGGGACCTACCCGAGATACGCAGTATTTT. Its protein is CASSPGPTRDTQYF. Together with reference TRBV7-7 and TRBJ2-3, the CDR3 gives the full variable domain: GAGVSQSPRYKVTKRGQDVTLRCDPISSHATLYWYQQALGQGPEFLTYFNYEAQPDKSGLPSDRFSAERPEGSISTLTIQRTEQRDSAMYRCASSPGPTRDTQYFGPGTRLTVL.

The chain uses TRBV27 and TRBJ2-3; D unresolved. The length of the CDR3 is 14 residues. Germline-derived CDR1 and CDR2 are MNHEY and SMNVEV (reference sequence). V was cut by 5 bases and J by 2 bases, with 11 bases left in between. CDR3 coding DNA: TGTGCCAGCAGTCAATTCGCCACCACAGATACGCAGTATTTT. Its translation is CASSQFATTDTQYF.

The sample holds a few counts of this clone. The chain combines TRBV6-5 with TRBJ1-2, with D hard to call. The CDR3 has 14 amino acids. V gave up 6 bases and J gave up 4 bases, with 15 bases separating them. Germline loops: CDR1 MNHEY, CDR2 SVGAGI. The CDR3 protein is CASSLRSIGYGYTF. CDR3 coding DNA: TGTGCCAGCAGCCTACGGTCCATAGGCTATGGCTACACCTTC.

This clone was counted once. This chain links TRBV5-6 with TRBJ2-2; 11 bases line up with TRBD1. This CDR3 is 15 amino acids long. The germline V gene encodes CDR1 SGHDT and CDR2 YYEEEE. With V trimmed by 5 bases and J by 5 bases, 5 bases remained unmatched. The CDR3 reads CASRWTGGYTGELFF. The CDR3 DNA reads TGTGCCAGCAGATGGACAGGGGGCTATACCGGGGAGCTGTTTTTT.

The V call is TRBV19, the J call TRBJ2-7; D is perhaps TRBD2 (6 bases). This CDR3 contains 15 residues. The germline CDR1 and CDR2 sequences are LNHDA and SQIVND (reference sequence). Trimming removed 10 bases from V and 3 bases from J, with 22 bases in between. The CDR3 DNA sequence: TGTGCCACCAGTAAGATCGTGGGGGGTTTCTACGAGCAGTACTTC. Its protein is CATSKIVGGFYEQYF.

This chain connects TRBV19 to TRBJ2-3; TRBD2 agrees at 8 bases. V dropped 5 bases and J dropped 2; count of bases not matched to a gene: 6. The CDR3 sequence is 15 residues long. Germline V gene sequence: CDR1 LNHDA, CDR2 SQIVND (reference sequence). In DNA, the CDR3 is TGTGCCAGTAGTCAAGGTAGCGGGGTCACAGATACGCAGTATTTT. Amino acids: CASSQGSGVTDTQYF.

J is TRBJ2-3 and V is TRBV7-2, with 8 bases lining up with TRBD2. The CDR3 has 16 residues. V was clipped by 5 bases and J by 11 bases; unmatched bases: 18. Germline V gene lookup returns CDR1 SGHTA and CDR2 FQGNSA. The CDR3 DNA sequence: TGTGCCAGCAGCCCTACGGGGGGGCCCACTCAGGTCCTGCAGTATTTT. It specifies CASSPTGGPTQVLQYF.

The genes are TRBV2 and TRBJ2-7, with D unresolved. This CDR3 comprises 13 residues. Germline-derived CDR1 and CDR2 are SNHLY and FYNNEI. V lost 7 bases and J lost 1, with 11 bases in between. The CDR3 region has the DNA TGTGCCAGCACCCGGTGGGCATCCTACGAGCAGTACTTC. Its protein is CASTRWASYEQYF.

V usage is TRBV19 and J usage is TRBJ1-5; possibly TRBD1 for D (5 bases). CDR1 and CDR2 (germline): LNHDA, SQIVND (reference sequence). V dropped 7 bases and J dropped 4 bases, with 23 bases sitting between them. This CDR3 is 17 amino acids long. CDR3 nucleotides: TGTGCCAGTAATCGGAAACAGGTCTCGACGACGAATCAGCCCCAGCATTTT. Its translation is CASNRKQVSTTNQPQHF. Full variable domain (missing parts from reference TRBV19 and TRBJ1-5): DGGITQSPKYLFRKEGQNVTLSCEQNLNHDAMYWYRQDPGQGLRLIYYSQIVNDFQKGDIAEGYSVSREKKESFPLTVTSAQKNPTAFYLCASNRKQVSTTNQPQHFGDGTRLSIL.

This clone turned up a few times. This chain connects TRBV21-1 to TRBJ1-2. TRBV21-1 is a pseudogene. This CDR3 spans 12 amino acids. The CDR3 DNA follows: TGTGCCATTCGGACGGTGACCTATGGCTACACCTTC. This codes for CAIRTVTYGYTF.